This T cell receptor beta chain appears in the sequencing data of a study of identical twins. All donors were healthy, and all were Caucasian. TCRdb fed the 5' RACE reads into MiXCR, producing one record per CDR3 protein. Of around 490,000 distinct CDR3 sequences listed, around 20% are singletons. Study-wide findings and caveats: It was out-of-frame TCR alpha sharing in monozygotic twins that models underestimated. Within twin pairs, the out-of-frame alpha sequences they shared showed excess low generation probability.

This clonotype turned up a few times. Its antigen remains unidentified. Trimming removed 0 bases from V and 2 bases from J, with 10 bases in between. The CDR3 has 15 amino acids. Germline CDR1 MGHRA, CDR2 YSYEKL. The sample was also reused in another study, on yellow fever vaccine responses in identical twins.

The TCR sequence derives from a woman between 18 and 29 years old in good health. The rearrangement joins TRBV4-1 to TRBJ1-2; D gene unclear. The sample was CD4+ T cells sorted from blood. CDR3 sequence reads: CASSQDSQRNYGYTF. In nucleotides, the CDR3 is TGCGCCAGCAGCCAAGACAGTCAGAGAAACTATGGCTACACCTTC.